The 6 T cell receptor beta chains given below trace back to one sample, sequenced in a study of T cells in Graves' hyperthyroidism and ophthalmopathy. What was amplified from RNA transcripts were TCR beta CDR3 regions. The HTBI set primed first-round TCR CDR3 RT-PCR. Using its own MiXCR run on the multiplex PCR reads, TCRdb lists one record per CDR3 protein. The sample lists approximately 400,000 distinct CDR3 sequences; 14% were seen once. Sequenced: blood. The receptors stem from a woman aged 30 to 39 with Graves' ophthalmopathy.

This clonotype was detected a few times. A read error may explain this, as a much larger clone is one base away. The V gene is TRBV6-2 or TRBV6-3, the J gene TRBJ2-7; D is unclear. The V gene's germline CDR1 is MNHEY and CDR2 SVGEGT. V lost 5 bases and J 2 bases, leaving 10 bases between the germline ends. This CDR3 spans 13 amino acids. In DNA form, the CDR3 reads TGTGCCAGCAGTGCCCCTTTGACCTACGAGCAGTACTTC. Its protein is CASSAPLTYEQYF.

Many counts were recorded for this clonotype. V is TRBV15 and J is TRBJ1-1; D uncertain. The germline gives CDR1 LNHNV, CDR2 YYDKDF (reference sequence). The V and J ends lost 0 bases and 0 bases respectively, with 17 bases between them. The CDR3 loop spans 18 amino acids. This CDR3 is CATSRDTEGFPMNTEAFF. As DNA, the CDR3 is TGTGCCACCAGCAGAGACACAGAGGGCTTTCCTATGAACACTGAAGCTTTCTTT. Full variable domain (rest looked up from reference TRBV15 and TRBJ1-1): DAMVIQNPRYQVTQFGKPVTLSCSQTLNHNVMYWYQQKSSQAPKLLFHYYDKDFNNEADTPDNFQSRRPNTSFCFLDIRSPGLGDTAMYLCATSRDTEGFPMNTEAFFGQGTRLTVV.

This clonotype has a handful of counts. This chain joins TRBV6-1 and TRBJ1-6; no clear D gene. Trimming removed 8 bases at V and 8 bases at J, with 16 bases between. Germline loops: CDR1 MNHNS, CDR2 SASEGT. This CDR3 is 14 amino acids long. The CDR3 is CASCGRSGYSPLHF. For the CDR3, the DNA is TGTGCCAGCTGTGGCCGCTCCGGCTATTCACCCCTCCACTTT.

CDR3 sequence reads: CASSHLSGNTIYF. Here the CDR3 DNA reads TGCGCCAGCAGCCATTTGTCTGGAAACACCATATATTTT. The chain has TRBV4-1 and TRBJ1-3; unclear D gene. V was pared by 3 bases and J by 1 base, with 4 bases between. Germline loops: CDR1 MGHRA, CDR2 YSYEKL. The CDR3 consists of 13 residues.

The gene calls are TRBV7-9 and TRBJ2-7, with a possible D match to TRBD1 (6 bases). The CDR3 length is 13 residues. The V gene lost 10 bases and the J gene lost 1 base, with 14 bases spanning the gap. Germline assignment: CDR1 SEHNR and CDR2 FQNEAQ (reference sequence). The CDR3 DNA reads TGTGCCACCATCTTACAGGGTTCCTACGAGCAGTACTTC. It encodes CATILQGSYEQYF.

The chain employs TRBV24-1 and TRBJ2-2; TRBD2 matches 9 bases. CDR3 length: 16 residues. The junction had 3 bases not matched to a gene; V was cut back by 2 bases and J by 3 bases. Germline V gives CDR1 KGHDR, CDR2 SFDVKD. This CDR3 reads CATSDWASGDTGELFF. CDR3 coding DNA: TGTGCCACCAGTGATTGGGCTAGCGGGGACACCGGGGAGCTGTTTTTT.